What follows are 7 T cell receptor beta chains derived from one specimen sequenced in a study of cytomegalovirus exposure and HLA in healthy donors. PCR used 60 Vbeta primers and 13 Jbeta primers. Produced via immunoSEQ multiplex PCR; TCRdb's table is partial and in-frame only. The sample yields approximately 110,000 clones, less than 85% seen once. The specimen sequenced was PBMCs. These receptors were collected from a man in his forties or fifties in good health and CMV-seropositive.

The CDR3 coding sequence is TGTGCCAGCAGTTACTCTCCAGGGCCCCAGCCCCAGCATTTT. Residues: CASSYSPGPQPQHF. J is TRBJ1-5 and V is TRBV6-6; the D gene is possibly TRBD1 (5 bases). This CDR3 spans 14 amino acids. Trimming removed 0 bases from V and 7 bases from J, with 10 bases in between. CDR1 is MNHNY, CDR2 SVGAGI, per germline (reference sequence).

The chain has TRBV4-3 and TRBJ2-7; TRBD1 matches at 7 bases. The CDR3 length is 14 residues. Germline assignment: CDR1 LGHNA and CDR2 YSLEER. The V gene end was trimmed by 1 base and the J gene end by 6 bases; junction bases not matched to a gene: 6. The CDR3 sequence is CASSQGQGGVEQYF. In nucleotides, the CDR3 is TGCGCCAGCAGCCAAGGACAGGGTGGGGTCGAGCAGTACTTC.

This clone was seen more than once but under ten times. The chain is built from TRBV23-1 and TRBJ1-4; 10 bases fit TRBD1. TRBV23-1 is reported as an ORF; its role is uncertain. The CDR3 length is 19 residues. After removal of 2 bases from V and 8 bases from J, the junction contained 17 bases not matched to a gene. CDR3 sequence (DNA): TGCGCCAGCAGTCAAGCCGGACAGGGGGAACCTCCTAATGAAGAAAAACTGTTTTTT. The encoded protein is CASSQAGQGEPPNEEKLFF.

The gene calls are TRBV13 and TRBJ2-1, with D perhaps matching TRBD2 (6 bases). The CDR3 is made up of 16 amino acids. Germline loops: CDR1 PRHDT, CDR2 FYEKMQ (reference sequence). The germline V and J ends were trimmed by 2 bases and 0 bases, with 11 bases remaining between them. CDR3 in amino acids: CASSLPSVSSYNEQFF. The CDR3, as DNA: TGTGCCAGCAGCTTACCTAGCGTTAGCTCCTACAATGAGCAGTTCTTC. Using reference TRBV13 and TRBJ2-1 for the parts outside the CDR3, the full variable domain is AAGVIQSPRHLIKEKRETATLKCYPIPRHDTVYWYQQGPGQDPQFLISFYEKMQSDKGSIPDRFSAQQFSDYHSELNMSSLELGDSALYFCASSLPSVSSYNEQFFGPGTRLTVL.

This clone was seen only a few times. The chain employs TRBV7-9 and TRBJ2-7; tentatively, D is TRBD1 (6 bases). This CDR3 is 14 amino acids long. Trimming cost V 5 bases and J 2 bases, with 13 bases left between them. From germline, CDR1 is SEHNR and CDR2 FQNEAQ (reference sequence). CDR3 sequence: CASSAPGTPYEQYF. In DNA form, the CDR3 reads TGTGCCAGCAGCGCCCCCGGGACACCCTACGAGCAGTACTTC.

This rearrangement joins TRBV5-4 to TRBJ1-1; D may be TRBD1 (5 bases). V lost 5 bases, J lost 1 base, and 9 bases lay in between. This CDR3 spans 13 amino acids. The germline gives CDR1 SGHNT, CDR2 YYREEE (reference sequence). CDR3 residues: CASRGPQNTEAFF. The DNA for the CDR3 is TGTGCCAGCAGGGGGCCGCAGAACACTGAAGCTTTCTTT.

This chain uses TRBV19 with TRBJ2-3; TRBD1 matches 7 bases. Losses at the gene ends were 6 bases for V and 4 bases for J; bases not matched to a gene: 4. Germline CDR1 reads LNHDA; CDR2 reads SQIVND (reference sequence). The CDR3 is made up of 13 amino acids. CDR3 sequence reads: CASRETGSDTQYF. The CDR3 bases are TGTGCCAGTAGGGAGACAGGGTCAGATACGCAGTATTTT. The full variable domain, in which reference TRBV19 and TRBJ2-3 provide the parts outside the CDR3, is DGGITQSPKYLFRKEGQNVTLSCEQNLNHDAMYWYRQDPGQGLRLIYYSQIVNDFQKGDIAEGYSVSREKKESFPLTVTSAQKNPTAFYLCASRETGSDTQYFGPGTRLTVL.